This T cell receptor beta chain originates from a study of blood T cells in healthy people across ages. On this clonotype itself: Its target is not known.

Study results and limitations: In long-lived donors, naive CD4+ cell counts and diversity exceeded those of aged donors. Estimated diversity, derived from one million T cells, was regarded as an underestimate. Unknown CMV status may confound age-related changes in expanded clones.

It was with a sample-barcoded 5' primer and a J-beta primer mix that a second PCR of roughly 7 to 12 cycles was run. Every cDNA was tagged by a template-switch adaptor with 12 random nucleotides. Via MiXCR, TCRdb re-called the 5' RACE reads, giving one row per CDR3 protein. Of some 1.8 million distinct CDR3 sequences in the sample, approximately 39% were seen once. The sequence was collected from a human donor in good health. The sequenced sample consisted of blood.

The CDR3 loop is CASSQEWGTQFF. Here the CDR3 DNA reads TGTGCCAGCAGCCAAGAGTGGGGGACCCAGTTCTTC. The chain uses TRBV3-1 and TRBJ2-1; D possibly uses TRBD1 or TRBD2 (5 bases each). Germline loops: CDR1 LGHDT, CDR2 YNNKEL (reference sequence). This CDR3 comprises 12 residues. Between the trimmed V and J ends, which lost 0 bases and 13 bases, there was a span of 10 bases.